Below, 15 T cell receptor beta chains from the same sample are listed, as sequenced in a study of human T cells and chemical hapten exposure. Time point given: patch test 3, about 24 weeks after DPC sensitization. The treatment denotes: therapeutic diphenylcyclopropenone sensitization with weekly scalp DPC. Via MiXCR, TCRdb re-called the RACE reads, giving one row per CDR3 protein. This sample carries about 170,000 distinct CDR3 sequences, around a quarter of them seen once, and the ten largest clones take roughly 2%. This material consisted of whole blood, taken in connection with sensitization to the hapten diphenylcyclopropenone (DPC). Receptors were obtained from a young woman with alopecia areata. Some clones in this sample may be carry-over from other donors' samples.

This clonotype was counted only a few times. The rearrangement joins TRBV2 to TRBJ2-3; weak D call: TRBD2 (5 bases). Germline V CDR1 and CDR2: SNHLY, FYNNEI. The CDR3 has 15 amino acids. The ends were cut back, 1 base at V and 0 bases at J, with 8 bases in the middle. DNA for the CDR3: TGTGCCAGCAGTGAAGTGGGAGCTAGCACAGATACGCAGTATTTT. As protein: CASSEVGASTDTQYF.

The genes are TRBV24-1 and TRBJ2-1; D may match TRBD1 or TRBD2 (6 bases each). The CDR3 sequence is 15 residues long. Deletions cut 4 bases from V and 3 bases from J, with 12 bases between. The V gene's germline CDR1 is KGHDR and CDR2 SFDVKD. The DNA of the CDR3 is TGTGCCACCAGTGAGAGGGGGGCATTCTACAATGAGCAGTTCTTC. Protein sequence: CATSERGAFYNEQFF.

The rearrangement links TRBV14 to TRBJ2-5, with 12 bases that match TRBD2. V shed 1 base and J 4 bases; nucleotides not matched to a gene: 10. The CDR3 sequence is 18 residues long. From germline, CDR1 is SGHDN and CDR2 FVKESK. CDR3 DNA: TGTGCCAGCAGCCAAGCCCAGCGACTAGCGGGAGCTGCAGAGACCCAGTACTTC. Amino acid sequence: CASSQAQRLAGAAETQYF.

In DNA, the CDR3 is TGTGCCAGCAGTTCCCGCGCGGGACAGGGGTTGTCTGGCTACACCTTC. The encoded protein is CASSSRAGQGLSGYTF. The chain recombines TRBV6-6 with TRBJ1-2; the match to TRBD1 covers 10 bases. The CDR3 consists of 16 residues. CDR1 and CDR2 (germline): MNHNY, SVGAGI (reference sequence). V was clipped by 4 bases and J by 7 bases; unmatched bases: 12.

This clonotype occurred many times. The chain combines TRBV29-1 with TRBJ1-3; the D is unclear. Germline V gene data show CDR1 as SQVTM and CDR2 as ANQGSEA. With 6 bases removed from V and 0 bases from J, the gap between germline ends came to 12 bases. This CDR3 spans 14 amino acids. The CDR3 spells CSVRQASSGNTIYF. DNA of the CDR3: TGCAGCGTACGCCAGGCGAGCTCTGGAAACACCATATATTTT.

Written as DNA, the CDR3 is TGTGCCAGCAGCAAGCTTACAGGGGCAGATACGCAGTATTTT. Encoded protein: CASSKLTGADTQYF. This chain uses TRBV7-9 with TRBJ2-3, with 7 bases identical to TRBD1. J was trimmed by 4 bases and V by 5 bases; bases with no gene match: 6. Germline CDR1 SEHNR, CDR2 FQNEAQ (reference sequence). This CDR3 has 14 amino acids.

This clonotype was counted between two and nine times. The chain recombines TRBV20-1 with TRBJ1-5, with D maybe TRBD1 (5 bases). V was pared by 0 bases and J by 9 bases, with 15 bases between. The CDR3 covers 14 residues. Germline V gene lookup returns CDR1 DFQATT and CDR2 SNEGSKA (reference sequence). The CDR3, as DNA: TGCAGTGCTAGAGATCGGAGCAGGGTGAGGCCCCAGCATTTT. Translated, it gives CSARDRSRVRPQHF.

The gene calls are TRBV29-1 and TRBJ2-5, with a weak D call TRBD2 (6 bases). The CDR3 extends over 13 amino acids. Germline V CDR1 and CDR2: SQVTM, ANQGSEA. The V and J ends lost 7 bases and 6 bases respectively, with 18 bases between them. CDR3 loop: CSARPSEGQTQYF. CDR3 nucleotide sequence: TGCAGCGCCAGGCCTAGCGAAGGGCAGACCCAGTACTTC.

V gene TRBV10-3 combines with J gene TRBJ2-1; D ambiguous. V lost 6 bases, J lost 1 base, and 10 bases lay in between. The CDR3 length is 14 residues. In germline, CDR1 is ENHRY, CDR2 SYGVKD. The CDR3 region is CAIRALGSYNEQFF. CDR3 nucleotide sequence: TGTGCCATCAGGGCCCTGGGTTCCTACAATGAGCAGTTCTTC.

This sequence joins TRBV27 and TRBJ2-1; D may be TRBD1 (5 bases). The CDR3 loop spans 14 amino acids. Between the trimmed V and J ends, which lost 5 bases and 5 bases, there was a span of 13 bases. Germline V gene lookup returns CDR1 MNHEY and CDR2 SMNVEV (reference sequence). CDR3 amino acids: CASSQGSPHNEQFF. Written as DNA, the CDR3 is TGTGCCAGCAGTCAGGGATCCCCGCACAATGAGCAGTTCTTC.

The chain uses TRBV7-9 and TRBJ1-1, with D possibly being TRBD1 (6 bases). CDR1 and CDR2 (germline): SEHNR, FQNEAQ (reference sequence). Trimming pared 7 bases from V and 7 bases from J, leaving 16 bases between. The CDR3 runs to 13 residues. CDR3 in amino acids: CASTLAMGHEAFF. CDR3 in DNA: TGTGCCAGCACCCTAGCGATGGGACATGAAGCTTTCTTT.

This clonotype turned up a few times. This chain links TRBV4-1 with TRBJ2-3; the match to TRBD2 covers 8 bases. In germline, CDR1 is MGHRA, CDR2 YSYEKL. The junction had 6 bases not matched to a gene; V was cut back by 0 bases and J by 4 bases. This CDR3 region has 16 residues. The CDR3 sequence is CASSQERRGVSDTQYF. The CDR3 nucleotides read TGCGCCAGCAGCCAAGAGCGGCGGGGGGTCTCAGATACGCAGTATTTT.

V usage is TRBV3-1 and J usage is TRBJ2-1; D might be TRBD1 (6 bases). V lost 6 bases and J 9 bases, leaving 15 bases between the germline ends. The V gene's germline CDR1 is LGHDT and CDR2 YNNKEL (reference sequence). CDR3 length: 13 residues. DNA for the CDR3: TGTGCCAGCAGTCCCGGCAGGGGCTTTGAGCAGTTCTTC. Translated: CASSPGRGFEQFF.

This clonotype was seen more than once but under ten times. V gene TRBV4-1 combines with J gene TRBJ1-5, with D maybe TRBD1 (5 bases). Trimming removed 0 bases at V and 5 bases at J, with 14 bases between. From germline, CDR1 is MGHRA and CDR2 YSYEKL. The CDR3 covers 16 residues. DNA of the CDR3: TGCGCCAGCAGCCAAGATTCTGGGGGTTGGGATCAGCCCCAGCATTTT. Translated: CASSQDSGGWDQPQHF.

This clonotype was picked up many times. This sequence joins TRBV6-1 and TRBJ1-5; 9 bases are shared with TRBD1. Losses at the gene ends were 7 bases for V and 4 bases for J; bases not matched to a gene: 5. There are 14 residues in the CDR3. Germline CDR1 and CDR2: MNHNS and SASEGT. The CDR3, as DNA: TGTGCCAGCATTAAAGACAGGGGGAATCAGCCCCAGCATTTT. Encoded protein: CASIKDRGNQPQHF.